Listed below are T cell receptor beta chains from one sample, sequenced in a study of PD-L1 blockade in urothelial cancer. Data came from immunoSEQ multiplex PCR; TCRdb stores just in-frame clones and leaves some out. The sample consists of about 47,000 clones, about 81% of them appearing once. The source was PBMCs, collected around atezolizumab (anti-PD-L1) treatment. The receptors originated from a man aged 50 to 60 with urothelial cancer. Both conserved end residues are part of each CDR3. D genes are given only for firm matches. The size field is filled for only some rows; it gives once, few, many or a size class.

V gene: TRBV6-1
J gene: TRBJ1-2
clone size: -
D gene: TRBD1
CDR3 DNA: TGTGCCAGCAGTGTTACAGGGGAAAAGGGTGGCTACACCTTC
CDR3 protein: CASSVTGEKGGYTF

V gene: TRBV6-4
J gene: TRBJ1-1
clone size: few
D gene: TRBD1
CDR3 DNA: TGTGCCAGCAGTGACTCTCCGGGACAGTTTGAAGCTTTCTTT
CDR3 protein: CASSDSPGQFEAFF

V gene: TRBV27
J gene: TRBJ1-2
clone size: -
D gene: -
CDR3 DNA: TGTGCCAGCAGCCCACAGGCCTGGGCAGGGGTTAACTATGGCTACACCTTC
CDR3 protein: CASSPQAWAGVNYGYTF

V gene: TRBV28
J gene: TRBJ1-1
clone size: -
D gene: TRBD1
CDR3 DNA: TGTGCCAGCAGTTTAACAGGGGTCTTGACTGAAGCTTTCTTT
CDR3 protein: CASSLTGVLTEAFF

V gene: TRBV14
J gene: TRBJ2-2
clone size: once
D gene: TRBD1
CDR3 DNA: TGTGCCAGCAGCCAAAGGTCGACAGGGGTGAACACCGGGGAGCTGTTTTTT
CDR3 protein: CASSQRSTGVNTGELFF

V gene: TRBV27
J gene: TRBJ2-1
clone size: -
D gene: TRBD2
CDR3 DNA: TGTGCCAGCAGTGGGGGGGGTGGGCCTAGCGGGGCTTTTAATGAGCAGTTCTTC
CDR3 protein: CASSGGGGPSGAFNEQFF

V gene: TRBV5-1
J gene: TRBJ1-1
clone size: -
D gene: -
CDR3 DNA: TGCGCCAGCAGCACTGTCAACACTGAAGCTTTCTTT
CDR3 protein: CASSTVNTEAFF

V gene: TRBV7-6
J gene: TRBJ2-2
clone size: -
D gene: TRBD2
CDR3 DNA: TGTGCCAGCAGCTTAAGGCTAGCGGCAAACACCGGGGAGCTGTTTTTT
CDR3 protein: CASSLRLAANTGELFF

V gene: TRBV11-3
J gene: TRBJ2-1
clone size: -
D gene: TRBD1
CDR3 DNA: TGTGCCAGCAGCACAGACAGGGGCAATGAGCAGTTCTTC
CDR3 protein: CASSTDRGNEQFF

V gene: TRBV11-2
J gene: TRBJ1-2
clone size: -
D gene: TRBD1
CDR3 DNA: TGTGCCAGCAGATTGGCCGGGACAGTTGGTGGCTACACCTTC
CDR3 protein: CASRLAGTVGGYTF

V gene: TRBV7-8
J gene: TRBJ1-2
clone size: -
D gene: TRBD1
CDR3 DNA: TGTGCCAGCAGCTCCGGACAGGGATTGTATGGCTACACCTTC
CDR3 protein: CASSSGQGLYGYTF

V gene: TRBV5-8
J gene: TRBJ2-7
clone size: -
D gene: -
CDR3 DNA: TGTGCCAGCAGCCACAGTGCTCCCTACGAGCAGTACTTC
CDR3 protein: CASSHSAPYEQYF

V gene: TRBV27
J gene: TRBJ2-7
clone size: -
D gene: -
CDR3 DNA: TGTGCCAGCAATCGAGCGATAGTGGCCTACGAGCAGTACTTC
CDR3 protein: CASNRAIVAYEQYF

V gene: TRBV28
J gene: TRBJ1-5
clone size: medium-sized
D gene: -
CDR3 DNA: TGTGCCAGCAGCACCCTGGAGAGGAATAGCAATCAGCCCCAGCATTTT
CDR3 protein: CASSTLERNSNQPQHF

V gene: TRBV5-1
J gene: TRBJ2-4
clone size: -
D gene: -
CDR3 DNA: TGCGCCAGCAGGCCGACAGGGACTGTAGCCAAAAACATTCAGTACTTC
CDR3 protein: CASRPTGTVAKNIQYF

V gene: TRBV9
J gene: TRBJ2-5
clone size: -
D gene: -
CDR3 DNA: TGTGCCAGCAGCGCGCGGATACAAGAGACCCAGTACTTC
CDR3 protein: CASSARIQETQYF

V gene: TRBV15
J gene: TRBJ2-2
clone size: -
D gene: TRBD1
CDR3 DNA: TGTGCCACCAGACTAGACAGGGCCTTCACCGGGGAGCTGTTTTTT
CDR3 protein: CATRLDRAFTGELFF

V gene: TRBV6-6
J gene: TRBJ1-2
clone size: -
D gene: TRBD1
CDR3 DNA: TGTGCCAGCAGTTACGGGACAGCAGGAGATCGCTACACCTTC
CDR3 protein: CASSYGTAGDRYTF

V gene: TRBV19
J gene: TRBJ1-5
clone size: -
D gene: -
CDR3 DNA: TGTGCCAGTAAGGATGTTGGTGCGGCTCAGCCCCAGCATTTT
CDR3 protein: CASKDVGAAQPQHF

V gene: TRBV7-3
J gene: TRBJ2-5
clone size: few
D gene: -
CDR3 DNA: TGTGCCAGCAGCTCGTTGGGGCAGGGGGGAGAGACCCAGTACTTC
CDR3 protein: CASSSLGQGGETQYF

V gene: TRBV2
J gene: TRBJ1-2
clone size: -
D gene: -
CDR3 DNA: TGTGCCAGCAGCGTCTCCTATGGCTACACCTTC
CDR3 protein: CASSVSYGYTF

V gene: TRBV4-1
J gene: TRBJ2-3
clone size: -
D gene: -
CDR3 DNA: TGCGCCAGCAGCCAAGAGCGGGATACGCAGTATTTT
CDR3 protein: CASSQERDTQYF

V gene: TRBV6-5
J gene: TRBJ2-3
clone size: -
D gene: -
CDR3 DNA: TGTGCCAGCAGGGGGACACAACGCACAGATACGCAGTATTTT
CDR3 protein: CASRGTQRTDTQYF

V gene: TRBV5-1
J gene: TRBJ2-3
clone size: -
D gene: TRBD1
CDR3 DNA: TGCGCCAGCAGCCCGACAGGGGGCGCCGATACGCAGTATTTT
CDR3 protein: CASSPTGGADTQYF

V gene: TRBV6-5
J gene: TRBJ2-1
clone size: -
D gene: TRBD1
CDR3 DNA: TGTGCCAGCAGTCCTGGGACAGGGGGCAATGAGCAGTTCTTC
CDR3 protein: CASSPGTGGNEQFF

V gene: TRBV28
J gene: TRBJ1-2
clone size: -
D gene: -
CDR3 DNA: TGTGCCAGCAGTCCCGACATAAACTATGGCTACACCTTC
CDR3 protein: CASSPDINYGYTF

V gene: TRBV9
J gene: TRBJ2-7
clone size: -
D gene: TRBD1
CDR3 DNA: TGTGCCAGCAGCCTTGGGACAGGGGCGGGGTACGAGCAGTACTTC
CDR3 protein: CASSLGTGAGYEQYF

V gene: TRBV6-6
J gene: TRBJ2-1
clone size: few
D gene: -
CDR3 DNA: TGTGCCAGCATAAAGTCGGGAACCCGGGGTTCCAATGAGCAGTTCTTC
CDR3 protein: CASIKSGTRGSNEQFF

V gene: TRBV9
J gene: TRBJ2-5
clone size: -
D gene: -
CDR3 DNA: TGTGCCAGCAGCGTAGGGGGGGAACAAGAGACCCAGTACTTC
CDR3 protein: CASSVGGEQETQYF